In its sample, the clone carrying this T cell receptor beta chain was seen a few times. As yet, its antigen is unknown. The sample comes from a study of blood T cells in healthy people across ages. The wider study: For every two T cells, template switching captured about one barcoded beta molecule.

Study-wide findings and caveats: It was not possible, with unsorted PBMCs, to conclusively compare naive and antigen-experienced cells. Across the age range, TCR beta diversity per million T cells fell in a roughly linear way.

This CDR3 region has 17 residues. The germline V gene encodes CDR1 SGDLS and CDR2 YYNGEE. The trim removed 1 base at V and 0 bases at J, leaving 8 bases unmatched. Using a J-beta primer mix together with a sample-barcoded 5' primer, a second PCR was run for 7 to 11 cycles. TCRdb redid the calling of the 5' RACE reads with MiXCR, one entry per CDR3 protein. Of roughly 1,700,000 distinct CDR3 sequences detected, approximately 28% appear once; the ten largest clones hold 7.7%. Whenever a sample was processed, at least 6.5 million PBMCs were isolated. This sequence originates from a young woman in good health. The chain employs TRBV9 and TRBJ2-3, with 7 bases identical to TRBD1. Sequencing input: blood. CDR3 sequence reads: CASSVTGATISTDTQYF. The CDR3, as DNA: TGTGCCAGCAGCGTAACAGGGGCAACGATTAGCACAGATACGCAGTATTTT. The full variable domain, completed using reference TRBV9 and TRBJ2-3, is DSGVTQTPKHLITATGQRVTLRCSPRSGDLSVYWYQQSLDQGLQFLIQYYNGEERAKGNILERFSAQQFPDLHSELNLSSLELGDSALYFCASSVTGATISTDTQYFGPGTRLTVL.